This T cell receptor (beta chain) is drawn from a study of blood T cell repertoires in COVID-19 (dated by TCRdb to 2020 to 2021). In terms of the full investigation: The collaborator samples originated in the United States, Italy and Spain and spanned the acute and convalescent phases of COVID-19. The prospective study material was composed of cDNA or gDNA derived from T cells, B-cell-depleted T cells, or PBMCs. Deeply sampled blood TCRbeta repertoires from subjects exposed to, actively infected with, or recovered from COVID-19 were included in the dataset. The repertoires were released in a freely available public database meant as a resource for research on the immune response to SARS-CoV-2. The samples were drawn from the first 160 participants of the ongoing ImmuneRACE study and from under 1,500 subjects provided by 6 global collaborators. A de-identified subject ID, COVID-19 status, age in years and sex were almost always included in the sample metadata. Where available, HLA class I and class II types were taken from metadata supplied by the sample provider and were not determined by assay-based typing.

The germline V gene gives CDR1 as SGHAT and CDR2 as FQNNGV. V trim: 2 bases; J trim: 5 bases; unmatched bases: 6. From cysteine to phenylalanine, the CDR3 is 16 amino acids long. The sequence is cut down to CDR3 DNA, 48 bases in frame from base 1. Collaborating institutions collected whole blood in K2EDTA tubes following their own protocols. Collaborator samples were shipped for TCRbeta analysis as frozen whole blood, isolated PBMCs, or DNA extracted from either sample type. As regards this clone: Which antigen it targets is not known. No base qualities exist here, and no much larger clone lies one base off it.

The immunoSEQ Assay, a bias-controlled multiplex PCR, was used to amplify TCRbeta CDR3 regions from genomic DNA. Processing in the source paper ran as follows. Nucleated cell counts per sample were estimated from amplification of reference gene primers within the assay. To quantify the absolute abundance of each unique TCRbeta CDR3 rearrangement, sequence reads were collapsed and filtered. Productive Simpson clonality was computed per sample as the square root of Simpson's diversity index over productive rearrangements. TCRdb holds this immuneACCESS table with in-frame rearrangements only. Some clones are missing; in checked studies, unresolved V genes explain under half, and the rest has no known cause. D and trimming were read from the DNA, whereas the V and J calls and clone size are those reported in that table. Within this sample are 36,000 or so clones, with approximately 90% of them counted one time only. The top ten hold roughly 5.2% of the sample.

General findings and caveats noted by the study authors: How much clinical and demographic metadata was included differed by source and by participant, and the metadata was provided uncurated.

The clonotype was recovered from a human donor in a cohort sampled during active COVID-19. The sequencing sample was made of peripheral blood. The rearranged chain carries TRBV11-2 and TRBJ2-3, with 11 central nucleotides matching TRBD2. The nucleotide sequence reads TGTGCCAGCAGCTTAATAGCGGGAGGGTCGGGAGATACGCAGTATTTT. The encoded protein is CASSLIAGGSGDTQYF.